This T cell receptor beta chain came from a study of type 1 and type 2 diabetes patients (dated by TCRdb to about 2016). For the wider study: Nine or ten type 1 diabetes patients, a few type 2 diabetes patients and six or seven nondiabetic controls, all recruited in China, made up the cohort. Throughout the study, CD4 or CD8 MicroBeads on MACS columns were used to positively select CD4+ and CD8+ T cells from PBMCs. A total of under 25,000,000 paired-end reads were generated across the whole study. The study profiled TCRbeta repertoires by high-throughput sequencing to compare type 1 diabetes, type 2 diabetes and nondiabetic individuals. For the type 1 diabetes patients, the type 2 diabetes patients acted as a disease comparison group. Comparing roughly 20-cycle and 25-cycle amplification showed similar V gene usage, suggesting similar primer efficiencies and random PCR bias. TCRbeta libraries were sequenced paired-end on Illumina HiSeq 2000 or MiSeq instruments. Beyond this particular receptor, the publication reports: In both CD4+ and CD8+ T cells, type 2 diabetes repertoires were highly diverse, with diversity significantly greater than that of type 1 diabetes repertoires. Type 2 diabetes patients had few highly-expanded CD4+ clones (median one), and those clones made up a median roughly 3.7% of reads. The study groups were not matched for age and gender, which could bias interpretation. Only a limited number of T2D and control samples were sequenced, so some T1D-only HECs might also appear in more T2D or control samples. Type 2 diabetes and control samples had highly correlated V and J gene usage patterns, with an average between-sample correlation of approximately 0.97.

Notes on this clonotype: Its antigen target is currently unknown. Within one base of it there is no much larger clone, and no base qualities were kept.

The CDR3 goes from the cysteine to the phenylalanine over 14 residues. The kept DNA is CDR3 alone, 42 bases in frame from the first base. According to the germline V gene (reference sequence), CDR1 reads DFQATT and CDR2 reads SNEGSKA. Relative to germline, V is 2 bases shorter and J is 11 bases shorter, with 19 bases between their ends. These reads were obtained on an Illumina MiSeq. Genomic DNA from sorted T cell subsets served as template for TCRbeta CDR3 amplification. Multiplex PCR with 30 forward and 13 reverse primers amplified the TCRbeta CDR3 region. After the PCR products were purified with AMPure XP beads, a second PCR of roughly 25 cycles was run to add indices and adaptors. Libraries were gel-purified using the QIAquick Gel Extraction Kit before sequencing. The original methods were these. Paired-end reads were merged using FLASH and were aligned with IgBLAST to IMGT V, D and J germline references. Reads with below 70% alignment identity to germline references were discarded, leaving 11,114,426 reads study-wide. CDR3 boundaries, reading frame and productivity were assigned following IMGT definitions. Highly-expanded clones were defined as clones at or above 1% of reads, and diversity was measured by normalized Shannon entropy. Unpaired two-tailed t-tests were used to test for differences in Shannon entropy between groups. TCRdb trimmed public reads at Q25 via fastp, called clones via MiXCR and kept in-frame beta chains. CDR3 protein duplicates are merged, each entry listing the most common genes and DNA. TCRdb's processing, not the authors', yielded these V and J calls. The sample contains 250,000 to 300,000 distinct CDR3 sequences, around 47% of them found a single time. In total, the top ten clones hold roughly 13% of the sample.

Every diabetic patient fulfilled standard classification criteria for type 1 or type 2 diabetes, and glucose and C-peptide were evaluated using WHO-recommended methods. Donors with other autoimmune diseases or infections within the previous four weeks were excluded from participation. A roughly 11-milliliter sample of peripheral blood was drawn from every participant. LymphoPrep density separation was used to isolate PBMCs. The receptor's source is a man aged 18 to 30 with type 2 diabetes. The chain employs TRBV20-1 and TRBJ1-5; the D gene is not confidently resolved. The sequenced sample was peripheral blood mononuclear cells (PBMCs). CDR3 loop: CSARNQLRPDAQHF. The nucleotide sequence reads TGCAGTGCTAGAAATCAGCTTCGTCCGGACGCCCAGCATTTT.